These 6 T cell receptor beta chains were sequenced from one sample in a study of cytomegalovirus exposure and HLA in healthy donors. The primer mix had 60 Vbeta and 13 Jbeta primers. Sequenced by immunoSEQ multiplex PCR; TCRdb stores in-frame clones only, minus some. In the table there are some 170,000 clones, roughly 70% of which are singletons. Sequencing was done on a sample of PBMCs. Receptors originate from a woman between 45 and 65 years old in good health and CMV-seropositive.

J is TRBJ2-1 and V is TRBV7-9; tentatively, D is TRBD2 (6 bases). This CDR3 spans 16 amino acids. Germline lookup yields CDR1 SEHNR and CDR2 FQNEAQ (reference sequence). V lost 3 bases, J lost 3 bases, and 15 bases lay in between. CDR3 region: CASSFAPRDFYNEQFF. The CDR3 nucleotides read TGTGCCAGCAGCTTCGCCCCCCGGGACTTCTACAATGAGCAGTTCTTC.

This clone was found a few times. The genes are TRBV6-5 and TRBJ1-3; D call uncertain. V was trimmed by 5 bases and J by 2 bases, leaving 13 bases between them. The V gene's germline CDR1 is MNHEY and CDR2 SVGAGI. The CDR3 is 15 amino acids. The CDR3: CASSAGFFTGNTIYF. As DNA, the CDR3 is TGTGCCAGCAGTGCCGGGTTCTTTACTGGAAACACCATATATTTT.

This chain links TRBV10-3 with TRBJ2-2, with 11 nucleotides matching TRBD1. The V gene end was trimmed by 8 bases and the J gene end by 2 bases; junction bases not matched to a gene: 7. This CDR3 has 16 amino acids. Germline V CDR1 and CDR2: ENHRY, SYGVKD. The DNA of the CDR3 is TGTGCCATCCGCGTCGGGACAGGGGGTAACACCGGGGAGCTGTTTTTT. Translating gives CAIRVGTGGNTGELFF.

The chain links TRBV29-1 to TRBJ1-1; 7 nucleotides agree with TRBD1. This CDR3 has 12 amino acids. Germline CDR1 is SQVTM and CDR2 is ANQGSEA. Trimming removed 6 bases from V and 3 bases from J; junction bases left unmatched: 4. CDR3 bases: TGCAGCGTGCGACAGGGAGACACTGAAGCTTTCTTT. Protein product: CSVRQGDTEAFF.

This clone has more than one count but fewer than ten. The chain carries TRBV9 and TRBJ2-2, with TRBD2 as a possible D gene (5 bases). This CDR3 has 15 amino acids. CDR1 and CDR2 (germline): SGDLS, YYNGEE. V was cut by 1 base and J by 6 bases, with 13 bases left in between. The DNA for the CDR3 is TGTGCCAGCAGCGTAAGAGGGTTAGTCCCCGGGGAGCTGTTTTTT. This translates into CASSVRGLVPGELFF.

This clone has just a few counts. The chain employs TRBV6-5 and TRBJ1-2, with no clear D. The CDR3 is 14 amino acids. Germline V gene data show CDR1 as MNHEY and CDR2 as SVGAGI. V lost 0 bases to trimming and J lost 7 bases, with 12 bases between them. CDR3 amino acids: CASSYSARGVGYTF. CDR3 DNA sequence: TGTGCCAGCAGTTACTCGGCAAGAGGAGTTGGCTACACCTTC.